The 29 T cell receptor beta chains given below trace back to one sample, sequenced in a study of OX40 agonist ivuxolimab in advanced cancers. The repertoire was sequenced with immunoSEQ multiplex PCR; TCRdb's copy has only in-frame clones and lacks some. The sample has approximately 50,000 clones, 70% to 90% seen once. Sequenced material: CD4+ or CD8+ T cells sorted from blood, taken in a trial of the OX40 agonist ivuxolimab. The receptors derive from an adult with an advanced solid tumor such as melanoma, head and neck, liver or kidney cancer.

With respect to this clone: The identical CDR3 is also encoded by other nucleotide sequences in the sample. This chain uses TRBV9 with TRBJ2-3; D remains unclear. Trimming stripped 3 bases from V and 3 bases from J, with 5 bases between. The CDR3 is 12 amino acids. The germline V gene has CDR1 SGDLS and CDR2 YYNGEE. CDR3 region: CASSGRTDTQYF. The CDR3, as DNA: TGTGCCAGCAGCGGCAGAACAGATACGCAGTATTTT.

This chain connects TRBV7-8 to TRBJ2-5, with 13 bases fitting TRBD2. The tail of the sequence fits TRBJ2-7 better, so the J call may be wrong. The CDR3 runs to 14 residues. Looked up from germline, CDR1 is SGHVS and CDR2 is FQNEAQ. CDR3 nucleotide sequence: TGTGCCAGCAGCTGGACTAGCGGGAGCTACGAGCAGTACTTC. It is translated as CASSWTSGSYEQYF.

The V and J genes are TRBV4-1 and TRBJ2-7; TRBD1 matches at 11 bases. CDR3 size: 18 residues. Unmatched junction bases numbered 12, after V lost 2 bases and J lost 3 bases. Germline loops: CDR1 MGHRA, CDR2 YSYEKL. In DNA, the CDR3 is TGCGCCAGCAGCCAAACCAGAGTTCGGACAGGGGGCGGCTACGAGCAGTACTTC. Its protein is CASSQTRVRTGGGYEQYF.

V gene TRBV2 combines with J gene TRBJ2-7, with D possibly being TRBD2 (5 bases). Deletions cut 3 bases from V and 7 bases from J, with 7 bases between. The germline V gene has CDR1 SNHLY and CDR2 FYNNEI. The CDR3 runs 11 residues. The CDR3 is CASSDEREQYF. The CDR3 DNA reads as TGTGCCAGCAGTGACGAGCGGGAGCAGTACTTC.

This clone appeared a few times. V is TRBV14 and J is TRBJ2-1; D tentatively fits TRBD1 or TRBD2 (5 bases each). This CDR3 spans 15 amino acids. The germline V gene has CDR1 SGHDN and CDR2 FVKESK. Trimming stripped 0 bases from V and 13 bases from J, with 19 bases between. CDR3 nucleotides: TGTGCCAGCAGCCAAGACTGGGGGTCTGCCTCCCTCCAGTTCTTC. Encoded protein: CASSQDWGSASLQFF.

This chain connects TRBV2 to TRBJ1-2, with TRBD1 matching over 10 bases. J lost 3 bases, V lost 1 base, and 8 bases had no gene match. The CDR3 has 17 residues. CDR1 is SNHLY and CDR2 is FYNNEI in the germline V gene. The CDR3 spells CASSEVTPGQGYYGYTF. CDR3 nucleotide sequence: TGTGCCAGCAGTGAAGTGACCCCGGGACAGGGGTACTATGGCTACACCTTC.

V usage is TRBV5-1 and J usage is TRBJ2-1; D is possibly TRBD2 (6 bases). Germline V gene sequence: CDR1 SGHRS, CDR2 YFSETQ. Trimming pared 0 bases from V and 6 bases from J, leaving 10 bases between. The CDR3 contains 14 residues. The CDR3 coding sequence is TGCGCCAGCAGCTTGGTACTAGCTGGCAATGAGCAGTTCTTC. It is translated as CASSLVLAGNEQFF.

This sequence joins TRBV11-2 and TRBJ2-5; no clear D gene. The germline V gene has CDR1 SGHAT and CDR2 FQNNGV. V lost 2 bases, J lost 5 bases, and 9 bases lay in between. This CDR3 has 13 amino acids. CDR3 residues: CASSLLVLETQYF. Here the CDR3 DNA reads TGTGCCAGCAGCTTATTGGTCCTGGAGACCCAGTACTTC.

The chain joins TRBV28 to TRBJ2-7; 10 bases agree with TRBD1. The germline V gene encodes CDR1 MDHEN and CDR2 SYDVKM. The ends lost 3 bases at V and 6 bases at J; junction bases unmatched: 5. The CDR3 is 14 amino acids. CDR3 DNA: TGTGCCAGCAGTTTCCGGGACAGGGGAGGCGAGCAGTACTTC. It specifies CASSFRDRGGEQYF.

This sequence joins TRBV19 and TRBJ2-5, with a weak D call TRBD1 (6 bases). The germline CDR1 and CDR2 sequences are LNHDA and SQIVND (reference sequence). The CDR3 has 13 amino acids. V shed 3 bases and J shed 6 bases, with 11 bases lying between them. The CDR3 coding sequence is TGTGCCAGTAGTATTGGGCAGGGGAAGACCCAGTACTTC. Its translation: CASSIGQGKTQYF.

The V gene is TRBV12-2, the J gene TRBJ2-1; the table calls TRBD2, which could not be checked here. TRBV12-2 represents a pseudogene. The CDR3 has 11 residues. CDR3 loop: CASRQLAAGFF. The CDR3 nucleotides are TGTGCAAGTCGCCAACTAGCGGCGGGGTTCTTC.

The chain links TRBV19 to TRBJ1-4, with D maybe TRBD1 (5 bases). Germline values: CDR1 LNHDA, CDR2 SQIVND (reference sequence). Between the trimmed V and J ends, which lost 4 bases and 4 bases, there was a span of 16 bases. There are 16 residues in the CDR3. CDR3 sequence reads: CASSTRRQSDNEKLFF. For the CDR3, the DNA is TGTGCCAGTAGTACCCGAAGACAGAGCGATAATGAAAAACTGTTTTTT.

The genes are TRBV5-4 and TRBJ2-1; 8 bases are a match to TRBD2. Germline trimming cut 6 bases from V and 10 bases from J; bases unmatched to any gene: 12. Germline V gene data show CDR1 as SGHNT and CDR2 as YYREEE (reference sequence). The CDR3 consists of 14 residues. CDR3 nucleotides: TGTGCCAGCACCTCAGCGGGAGAAGGATGGGAGCAGTTCTTC. Protein sequence: CASTSAGEGWEQFF.

This sequence joins TRBV6-5 and TRBJ2-3; D not certain. In germline, CDR1 is MNHEY, CDR2 SVGAGI. V was shortened by 0 bases and J by 2 bases, with 6 bases between the two germline ends. CDR3 length: 14 amino acids. CDR3 sequence reads: CASSYSRTTDTQYF. DNA for the CDR3: TGTGCCAGCAGTTACTCCCGAACCACAGATACGCAGTATTTT.

The V call is TRBV28, the J call TRBJ2-1; possible D gene TRBD2, 6 bases. V gave up 8 bases and J gave up 0 bases, with 14 bases separating them. Per the germline V gene, CDR1 is MDHEN and CDR2 is SYDVKM. The CDR3 spans 15 residues. CDR3 residues: CASRRDPSSYNEQFF. In DNA form, the CDR3 reads TGTGCCAGCCGGCGGGATCCTAGCTCCTACAATGAGCAGTTCTTC. Based on the CDR3 plus reference TRBV28 and TRBJ2-1, the full variable domain is DVKVTQSSRYLVKRTGEKVFLECVQDMDHENMFWYRQDPGLGLRLIYFSYDVKMKEKGDIPEGYSVSREKKERFSLILESASTNQTSMYLCASRRDPSSYNEQFFGPGTRLTVL.

This rearrangement joins TRBV28 to TRBJ2-7; D not certain. The CDR3 is 15 amino acids. The V gene lost 2 bases and the J gene lost 0 bases, with 11 bases spanning the gap. Germline CDR1 reads MDHEN; CDR2 reads SYDVKM. The CDR3 sequence is CASSLAGFSSYEQYF. DNA of the CDR3: TGTGCCAGCAGTTTAGCCGGATTCAGCTCCTACGAGCAGTACTTC.

CDR3: CASGQDDSGNTIYF. DNA for the CDR3: TGTGCCAGCGGACAGGACGACTCTGGAAACACCATATATTTT. The J gene is TRBJ1-3, the V gene TRBV6-6, with 7 bases that match TRBD1. CDR1 and CDR2 from the germline V gene are MNHNY and SVGAGI (reference sequence). This CDR3 has 14 amino acids. Trimming removed 8 bases from V and 0 bases from J; junction bases left unmatched: 4.

This clone came up once. The chain carries TRBV6-5 and TRBJ1-2; no clear D. Between the trimmed V and J ends, which lost 8 bases and 8 bases, there was a span of 12 bases. The CDR3 sequence is 11 residues long. Germline V gene data show CDR1 as MNHEY and CDR2 as SVGAGI. The CDR3 DNA follows: TGTGCCAGCCTTTTGGCTTGGGGCTACACCTTC. It specifies CASLLAWGYTF.

The gene calls are TRBV19 and TRBJ1-5, with 7 bases aligning to TRBD1. Germline values: CDR1 LNHDA, CDR2 SQIVND (reference sequence). The CDR3 is 16 amino acids. V gave up 3 bases and J gave up 0 bases; unmatched junction bases: 5. CDR3 region: CASSIGTVYSNQPQHF. The CDR3 nucleotides are TGTGCCAGTAGTATCGGGACAGTTTATAGCAATCAGCCCCAGCATTTT.

This clone was recorded a few times. V usage is TRBV11-2 and J usage is TRBJ2-5; TRBD1 matches 7 bases. Germline V gene data show CDR1 as SGHAT and CDR2 as FQNNGV. V shed 5 bases, J shed 3 bases, and the junction held 3 bases outside the gene matches. The CDR3 runs to 13 residues. CDR3 in DNA: TGTGCCAGCAGCGACGGGACAGAAGAGACCCAGTACTTC. It is translated as CASSDGTEETQYF.

The V and J genes are TRBV6-5 and TRBJ2-5; 9 bases are shared with TRBD2. Germline V gene data show CDR1 as MNHEY and CDR2 as SVGAGI. The CDR3 contains 15 residues. Trimming at V came to 6 bases and at J to 5 bases, leaving 10 bases not matched to a gene. This CDR3 reads CASRISGRWVETQYF. The CDR3 bases are TGTGCCAGCAGGATTAGCGGGAGATGGGTGGAGACCCAGTACTTC.

There are many counts of this clone. The chain is built from TRBV4-1 and TRBJ2-2; TRBD1 matches 7 bases. The length of the CDR3 is 17 residues. The junction had 4 bases not matched to a gene; V was cut back by 0 bases and J by 0 bases. Germline values: CDR1 MGHRA, CDR2 YSYEKL. The CDR3 loop is CASSQDSQGANTGELFF. CDR3 coding DNA: TGCGCCAGCAGCCAAGATTCCCAGGGGGCGAACACCGGGGAGCTGTTTTTT.

In this sample, this clone turned up once. This rearrangement joins TRBV5-1 to TRBJ2-7, with 9 positions matching TRBD1. Germline V CDR1 and CDR2: SGHRS, YFSETQ. J lost 7 bases, V lost 2 bases, and 10 bases had no gene match. This CDR3 spans 15 amino acids. CDR3 DNA sequence: TGCGCCAGCAGCTTCAAACAGGGGGCAAATCGTGAGCAGTACTTC. This translates into CASSFKQGANREQYF.

The DNA of the CDR3 is TGTGCCAGCAGCCGACTGACGGGGGGGGCCTACAATGAGCAGTTCTTC. Amino acid sequence: CASSRLTGGAYNEQFF. The V gene is TRBV11-2, the J gene TRBJ2-1, with 8 positions matching TRBD2. CDR3 size: 16 residues. Unmatched junction bases numbered 8, after V lost 5 bases and J lost 2 bases. Germline CDR1 reads SGHAT; CDR2 reads FQNNGV.

The chain joins TRBV7-8 to TRBJ1-6, with D uncertain. The CDR3 totals 13 residues. Germline values: CDR1 SGHVS, CDR2 FQNEAQ. Trimming removed 2 bases from V and 6 bases from J, with 5 bases in between. CDR3 in DNA: TGTGCCAGCAGCTTATTAAGTAATTCACCCCTCCACTTT. It specifies CASSLLSNSPLHF.

The genes are TRBV21-1 and TRBJ1-5. TRBV21-1 is noted as a pseudogene. The CDR3 has 16 residues. CDR3 DNA: TGTGCCAGCAGCAGAACCGGGACCCATAATGCCTGGCCCCAGCATTTT. It translates to CASSRTGTHNAWPQHF.

V and J are TRBV6-1 and TRBJ1-1, with a tentative D call TRBD1 (6 bases). This CDR3 is built from 13 residues. Germline assignment: CDR1 MNHNS and CDR2 SASEGT. Trimming stripped 6 bases from V and 4 bases from J, with 12 bases between. The CDR3 loop reads CASRGALGTEAFF. CDR3 nucleotide sequence: TGTGCCAGCAGGGGGGCTCTAGGCACTGAAGCTTTCTTT.

In its sample, this clone was seen once. The chain recombines TRBV11-2 with TRBJ1-1; 9 positions agree with TRBD1. The trim removed 1 base at V and 5 bases at J, leaving 5 bases unmatched. The germline V gene encodes CDR1 SGHAT and CDR2 FQNNGV. The CDR3 sequence is 15 residues long. Here the CDR3 reads CASSLARDRETEAFF. The CDR3 DNA follows: TGTGCCAGCAGCTTAGCCCGGGACAGGGAAACTGAAGCTTTCTTT.

The CDR3: CASSMYYRTGGKVYGYTF. The CDR3 region has the DNA TGTGCCAGTAGTATGTATTATAGGACAGGGGGCAAGGTCTATGGCTACACCTTC. V usage is TRBV19 and J usage is TRBJ1-2; the match to TRBD1 covers 11 bases. The CDR3 totals 18 residues. Per germline, CDR1 LNHDA and CDR2 SQIVND (reference sequence). J was trimmed by 4 bases and V by 3 bases; bases with no gene match: 13.